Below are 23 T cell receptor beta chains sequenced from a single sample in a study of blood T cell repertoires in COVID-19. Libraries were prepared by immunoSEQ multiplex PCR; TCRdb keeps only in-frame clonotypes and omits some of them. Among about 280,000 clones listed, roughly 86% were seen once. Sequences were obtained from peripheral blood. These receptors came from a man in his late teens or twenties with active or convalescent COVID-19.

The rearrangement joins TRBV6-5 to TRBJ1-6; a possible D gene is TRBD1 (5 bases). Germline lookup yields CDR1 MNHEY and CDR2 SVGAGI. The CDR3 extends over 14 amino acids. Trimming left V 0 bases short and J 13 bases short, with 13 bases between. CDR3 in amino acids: CASSYSASGNPLHF. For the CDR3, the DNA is TGTGCCAGCAGTTACTCTGCGTCAGGGAATCCCCTCCACTTT.

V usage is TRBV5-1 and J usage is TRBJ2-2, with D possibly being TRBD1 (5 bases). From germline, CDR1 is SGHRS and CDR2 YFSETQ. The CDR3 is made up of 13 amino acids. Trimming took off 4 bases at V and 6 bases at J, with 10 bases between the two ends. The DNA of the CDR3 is TGCGCCAGCAGCCACCAGGGATCCGGGGAGCTGTTTTTT. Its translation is CASSHQGSGELFF.

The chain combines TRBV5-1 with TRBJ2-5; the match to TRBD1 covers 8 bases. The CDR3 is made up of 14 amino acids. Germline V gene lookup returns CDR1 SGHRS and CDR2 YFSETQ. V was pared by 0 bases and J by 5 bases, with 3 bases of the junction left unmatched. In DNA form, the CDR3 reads TGCGCCAGCAGCTTGGCCAGACAGGGGGAGACCCAGTACTTC. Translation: CASSLARQGETQYF.

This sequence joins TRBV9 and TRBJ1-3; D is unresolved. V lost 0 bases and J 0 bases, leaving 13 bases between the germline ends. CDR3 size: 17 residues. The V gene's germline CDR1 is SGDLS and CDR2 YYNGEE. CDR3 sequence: CASSVEGKRRSGNTIYF. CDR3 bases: TGTGCCAGCAGCGTAGAGGGTAAGCGGCGCTCTGGAAACACCATATATTTT.

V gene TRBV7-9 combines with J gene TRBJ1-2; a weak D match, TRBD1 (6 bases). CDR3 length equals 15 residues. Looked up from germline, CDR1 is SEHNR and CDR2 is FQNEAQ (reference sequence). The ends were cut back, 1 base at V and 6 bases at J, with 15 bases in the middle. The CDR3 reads CASSLDRPGEDGYTF. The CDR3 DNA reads TGTGCCAGCAGCTTAGACCGCCCAGGGGAAGATGGCTACACCTTC.

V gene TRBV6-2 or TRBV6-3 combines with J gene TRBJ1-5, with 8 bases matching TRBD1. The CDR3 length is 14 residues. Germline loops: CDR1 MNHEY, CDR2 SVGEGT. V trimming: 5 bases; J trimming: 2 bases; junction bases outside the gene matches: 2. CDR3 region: CASSDRGGNQPQHF. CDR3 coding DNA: TGTGCCAGCAGTGACAGGGGTGGCAATCAGCCCCAGCATTTT.

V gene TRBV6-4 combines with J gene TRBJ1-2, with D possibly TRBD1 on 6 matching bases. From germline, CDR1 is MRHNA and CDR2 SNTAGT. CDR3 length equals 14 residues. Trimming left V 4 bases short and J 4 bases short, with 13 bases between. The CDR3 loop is CASSASVQGYGYTF. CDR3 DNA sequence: TGTGCCAGCAGTGCCTCGGTACAGGGCTATGGCTACACCTTC.

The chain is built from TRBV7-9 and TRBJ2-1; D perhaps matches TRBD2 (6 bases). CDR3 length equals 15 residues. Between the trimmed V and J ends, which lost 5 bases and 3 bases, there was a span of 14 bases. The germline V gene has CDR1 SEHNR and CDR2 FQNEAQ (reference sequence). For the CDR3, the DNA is TGTGCCAGCAGCGCGGGACGCTTCATCTACAATGAGCAGTTCTTC. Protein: CASSAGRFIYNEQFF.

The CDR3 DNA reads TGTGCCAGCAGCTCGGGACAGGCGAACTACGGGGAGCAGTACTTC. This gives the protein CASSSGQANYGEQYF. This rearrangement joins TRBV4-2 to TRBJ2-7; TRBD1 agrees at 8 bases. The V and J ends lost 5 bases and 7 bases, in that order; junction bases with no gene match: 13. The germline gives CDR1 LGHNA, CDR2 YNFKEQ. The CDR3 covers 15 residues.

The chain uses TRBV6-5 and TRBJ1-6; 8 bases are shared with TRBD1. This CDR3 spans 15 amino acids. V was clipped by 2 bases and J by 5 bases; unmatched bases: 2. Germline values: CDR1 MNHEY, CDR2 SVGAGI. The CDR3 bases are TGTGCCAGCAGTTACGGACAGGGAAATAATTCACCCCTCCACTTT. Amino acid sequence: CASSYGQGNNSPLHF.

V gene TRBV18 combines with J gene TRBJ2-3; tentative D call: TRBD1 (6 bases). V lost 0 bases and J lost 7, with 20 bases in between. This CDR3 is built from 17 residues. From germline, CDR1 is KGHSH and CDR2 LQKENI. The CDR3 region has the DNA TGTGCCAGCTCACCACCGACAGGAGCGACCCTTGAGAATACGCAGTATTTT. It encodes CASSPPTGATLENTQYF.

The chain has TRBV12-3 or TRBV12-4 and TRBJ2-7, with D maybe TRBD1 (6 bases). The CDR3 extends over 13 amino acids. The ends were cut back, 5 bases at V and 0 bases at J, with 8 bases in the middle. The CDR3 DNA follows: TGTGCCAGCAGTCCACAGGGCTCCTACGAGCAGTACTTC. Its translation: CASSPQGSYEQYF.

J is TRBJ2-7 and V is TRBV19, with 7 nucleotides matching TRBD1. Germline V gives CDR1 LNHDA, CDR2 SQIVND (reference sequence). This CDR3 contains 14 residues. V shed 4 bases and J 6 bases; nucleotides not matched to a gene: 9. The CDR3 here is CASSTRQGLPEQYF. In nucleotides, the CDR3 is TGTGCCAGTAGTACGAGACAGGGTCTCCCCGAGCAGTACTTC. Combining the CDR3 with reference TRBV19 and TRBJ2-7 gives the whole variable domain DGGITQSPKYLFRKEGQNVTLSCEQNLNHDAMYWYRQDPGQGLRLIYYSQIVNDFQKGDIAEGYSVSREKKESFPLTVTSAQKNPTAFYLCASSTRQGLPEQYFGPGTRLTVT.

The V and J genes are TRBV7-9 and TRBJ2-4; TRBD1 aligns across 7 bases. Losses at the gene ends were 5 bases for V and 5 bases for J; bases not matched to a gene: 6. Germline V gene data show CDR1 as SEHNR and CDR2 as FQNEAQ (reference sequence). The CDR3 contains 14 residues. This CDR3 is CASSTLDRENIQYF. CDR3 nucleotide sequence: TGTGCCAGCAGCACCCTAGACAGGGAAAACATTCAGTACTTC.

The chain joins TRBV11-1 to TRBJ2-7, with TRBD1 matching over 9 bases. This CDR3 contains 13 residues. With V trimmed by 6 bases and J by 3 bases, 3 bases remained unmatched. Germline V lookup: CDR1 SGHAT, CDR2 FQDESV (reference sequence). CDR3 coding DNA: TGTGCCAGCAGGGGGACAGGGCTCTACGAGCAGTACTTC. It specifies CASRGTGLYEQYF.

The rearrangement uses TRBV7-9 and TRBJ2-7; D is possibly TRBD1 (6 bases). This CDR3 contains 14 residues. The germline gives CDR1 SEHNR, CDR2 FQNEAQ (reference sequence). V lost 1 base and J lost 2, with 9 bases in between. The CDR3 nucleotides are TGTGCCAGCAGCTTAGTAGGGGGAGCCTACGAGCAGTACTTC. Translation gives CASSLVGGAYEQYF.

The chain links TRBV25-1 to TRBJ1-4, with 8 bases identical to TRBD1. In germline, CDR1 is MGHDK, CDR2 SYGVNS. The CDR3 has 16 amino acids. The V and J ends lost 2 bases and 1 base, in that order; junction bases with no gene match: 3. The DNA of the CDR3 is TGTGCCAGCAGTGAAAACAGGGGGGGAACTAATGAAAAACTGTTTTTT. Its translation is CASSENRGGTNEKLFF. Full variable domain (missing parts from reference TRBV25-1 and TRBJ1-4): EADIYQTPRYLVIGTGKKITLECSQTMGHDKMYWYQQDPGMELHLIHYSYGVNSTEKGDLSSESTVSRIRTEHFPLTLESARPSHTSQYLCASSENRGGTNEKLFFGSGTQLSVL.

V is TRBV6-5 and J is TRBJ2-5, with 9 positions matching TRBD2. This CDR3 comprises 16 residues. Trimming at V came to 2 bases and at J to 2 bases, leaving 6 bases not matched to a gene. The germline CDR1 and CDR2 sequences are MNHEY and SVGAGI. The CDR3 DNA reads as TGTGCCAGCAGTTACAATCGGCGGGGGGGGCAAGAGACCCAGTACTTC. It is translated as CASSYNRRGGQETQYF.

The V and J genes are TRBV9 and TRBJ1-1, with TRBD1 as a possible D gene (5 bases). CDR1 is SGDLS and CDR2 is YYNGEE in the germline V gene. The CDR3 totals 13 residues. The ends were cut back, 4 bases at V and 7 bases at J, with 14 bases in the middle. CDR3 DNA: TGTGCCAGCAGCCCTCCCGGGGGAATTGAAGCTTTCTTT. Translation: CASSPPGGIEAFF.

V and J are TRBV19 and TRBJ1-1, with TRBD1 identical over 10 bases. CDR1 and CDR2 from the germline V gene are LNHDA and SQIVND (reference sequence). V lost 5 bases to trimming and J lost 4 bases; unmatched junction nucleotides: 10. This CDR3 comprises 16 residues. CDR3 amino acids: CASSSGTGVGATEAFF. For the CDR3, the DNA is TGTGCCAGTAGTTCGGGGACAGGGGTGGGGGCCACTGAAGCTTTCTTT.

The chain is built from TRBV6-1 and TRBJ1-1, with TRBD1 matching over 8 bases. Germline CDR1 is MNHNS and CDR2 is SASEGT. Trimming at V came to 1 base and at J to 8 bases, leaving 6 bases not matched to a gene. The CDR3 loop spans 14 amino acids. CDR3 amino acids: CASSEDWTGMEAFF. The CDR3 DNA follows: TGTGCCAGCAGTGAAGACTGGACAGGGATGGAAGCTTTCTTT.

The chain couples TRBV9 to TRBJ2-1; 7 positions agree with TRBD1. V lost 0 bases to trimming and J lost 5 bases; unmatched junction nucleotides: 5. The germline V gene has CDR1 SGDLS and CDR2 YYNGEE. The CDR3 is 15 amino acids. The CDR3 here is CASSVGQGPHNEQFF. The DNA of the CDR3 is TGTGCCAGCAGCGTAGGACAGGGTCCCCACAATGAGCAGTTCTTC.

The CDR3 nucleotides read TGTGCCACCAGCAGACCCGGTGGCGGGGGACTCTCTGGGGCCAACGTCCTGACTTTC. Its translation: CATSRPGGGGLSGANVLTF. The chain couples TRBV15 to TRBJ2-6, with 7 bases fitting TRBD2. The CDR3 consists of 19 residues. From germline, CDR1 is LNHNV and CDR2 YYDKDF (reference sequence). Trimming took 2 bases from V and 0 from J; bases not matched to a gene: 10.